One and the same sample provided the 20 T cell receptor beta chains below, sequenced in a study of T cells in Graves' hyperthyroidism and ophthalmopathy. Amplified TCR beta CDR3 regions derived from RNA transcripts. The TCR CDR3 was amplified in a first-round RT-PCR using the HTBI primer set. MiXCR was run by TCRdb on the multiplex PCR reads, yielding one entry per CDR3 protein. This table holds under 700,000 distinct CDR3 sequences, around 45% found once. The specimen sequenced was peripheral blood or thyroid tissue (not recorded which). These receptors came from a woman under 30 with Graves' hyperthyroidism.

The genes are TRBV7-3 and TRBJ1-2; 7 nucleotides match TRBD1. V lost 4 bases, J lost 3 bases, and 5 bases stayed unmatched. Germline-derived CDR1 and CDR2 are SGHTA and FQGTGA. The CDR3 contains 14 residues. The CDR3 nucleotides are TGTGCCAGCAGCTCGGGACAGCACCACTATGGCTACACCTTC. It codes for CASSSGQHHYGYTF.

This clonotype showed up many times. V is TRBV10-3 and J is TRBJ1-1; TRBD1 might be the D (5 bases). The CDR3 runs to 13 residues. Trimming pared 4 bases from V and 4 bases from J, leaving 10 bases between. Germline CDR1 is ENHRY and CDR2 is SYGVKD. CDR3 residues: CAISVGESTEAFF. The CDR3 nucleotides are TGTGCCATCAGTGTGGGGGAGAGCACTGAAGCTTTCTTT.

This clonotype has more than one count but fewer than ten. This chain links TRBV7-2 with TRBJ1-1, with D hard to call. Germline assignment: CDR1 SGHTA and CDR2 FQGNSA. CDR3 size: 16 residues. The V end was cut by 3 bases, the J end by 6 bases, with 20 bases between. The CDR3 nucleotides are TGTGCCAGCAGCTTGGTTATCGGCCCGGCGGTAGCTGAAGCTTTCTTT. Protein sequence: CASSLVIGPAVAEAFF.

CDR3 in amino acids: CASSLGGAAVRDTEAFF. DNA of the CDR3: TGTGCCAGCAGTTTAGGGGGGGCCGCCGTACGGGACACTGAAGCTTTCTTT. The genes are TRBV2 and TRBJ1-1; tentatively, D is TRBD1 (6 bases). The CDR3 has 17 amino acids. The germline V gene has CDR1 SNHLY and CDR2 FYNNEI. Trimming took off 5 bases at V and 3 bases at J, with 22 bases between the two ends. Filled out from reference TRBV2 and TRBJ1-1, the complete variable domain reads EPEVTQTPSHQVTQMGQEVILRCVPISNHLYFYWYRQILGQKVEFLVSFYNNEISEKSEIFDDQFSVERPDGSNFTLKIRSTKLEDSAMYFCASSLGGAAVRDTEAFFGQGTRLTVV.

The count of this clonotype is one. The rearrangement uses TRBV20-1 and TRBJ2-5; D might be TRBD1 or TRBD2, each matching 5 bases. V dropped 0 bases and J dropped 7 bases, with 18 bases sitting between them. Germline V lookup: CDR1 DFQATT, CDR2 SNEGSKA (reference sequence). This CDR3 is built from 15 residues. The DNA of the CDR3 is TGCAGTGCTAGAGATGTAGGGGACCTCCTGGGGACCCAGTACTTC. This encodes CSARDVGDLLGTQYF.

This clonotype was counted a single time. This chain uses TRBV29-1 with TRBJ1-2; 9 positions agree with TRBD1. The CDR3 is 10 residues long. Looked up from germline, CDR1 is SQVTM and CDR2 is ANQGSEA. V was clipped by 7 bases and J by 6 bases; unmatched bases: 0. The DNA for the CDR3 is TGCAGCGGGACAGGGGATGGCTACACCTTC. Translating it yields CSGTGDGYTF.

The chain couples TRBV7-6 to TRBJ2-7; D gene unclear. This CDR3 spans 15 amino acids. CDR1 is SGHVS, CDR2 FNYEAQ, per germline. V lost 6 bases, J lost 3 bases, and 18 bases lay in between. The CDR3 reads CASSFRNNAIYEQYF. For the CDR3, the DNA is TGTGCCAGCAGTTTCCGGAATAATGCCATCTACGAGCAGTACTTC.

Points on this clonotype: An end of the junction differs from the germline gene, which may be a read error. The chain joins TRBV9 to TRBJ1-2, with D maybe TRBD1 (6 bases). CDR3 length: 11 residues. Germline loops: CDR1 SGDLS, CDR2 YYNGEE. CDR3 region: CASSLAKDRYF. The DNA of the CDR3 is TGTGCCAGCAGCTTGGCAAAGGACAGATACTTC. Full variable domain (rest looked up from reference TRBV9 and TRBJ1-2): DSGVTQTPKHLITATGQRVTLRCSPRSGDLSVYWYQQSLDQGLQFLIQYYNGEERAKGNILERFSAQQFPDLHSELNLSSLELGDSALYFCASSLAKDRYFGSGTRLTVV.

The chain is built from TRBV7-9 and TRBJ1-5; TRBD1 agrees at 8 bases. The junction had 5 bases not matched to a gene; V was cut back by 5 bases and J by 5 bases. The CDR3 is made up of 14 amino acids. Germline V CDR1 and CDR2: SEHNR, FQNEAQ (reference sequence). CDR3 nucleotides: TGTGCCAGCAGCCTAAAGACAGGGGATCAGCCCCAGCATTTT. It specifies CASSLKTGDQPQHF.

With regard to this clonotype: Possible read error: a much larger clone is one base away. J is TRBJ1-1 and V is TRBV10-3; D is ambiguous. Germline assignment: CDR1 ENHRY and CDR2 SYGVKD. This CDR3 is built from 14 residues. The CDR3 bases are TGTGCCATCCAGGCGGCTAATCCGAACGCTGAAGCTTTCTTT. Translated: CAIQAANPNAEAFF.

Comments on this clonotype: Given a much more abundant clone one base away, this may be a read error. This chain connects TRBV10-1 to TRBJ1-1, with 7 bases lining up with TRBD1. Looked up from germline, CDR1 is WNHNN and CDR2 is SYGVQD (reference sequence). There are 14 residues in the CDR3. The CDR3 bases are TGCGCCAGCAGCAAGACGCCGACAGGGACTGGAGCTTTCTTT. Protein: CASSKTPTGTGAFF.

This clonotype was observed a few times. J is TRBJ2-2 and V is TRBV19; unclear D gene. The CDR3 has 15 amino acids. Germline V gene sequence: CDR1 LNHDA, CDR2 SQIVND (reference sequence). The V gene lost 3 bases and the J gene lost 0 bases, with 8 bases spanning the gap. CDR3 sequence (DNA): TGTGCCAGTAGTATTCTCGGGCCGAACACCGGGGAGCTGTTTTTT. Translating it yields CASSILGPNTGELFF.

The chain recombines TRBV2 with TRBJ1-4; D uncertain. The CDR3 contains 13 residues. The V and J ends lost 6 bases and 8 bases respectively, with 13 bases between them. Germline CDR1 and CDR2: SNHLY and FYNNEI. The CDR3 sequence: CASRRHLGEKLFF. As DNA, the CDR3 is TGTGCCAGCAGGAGACACCTCGGCGAAAAACTGTTTTTT.

This clonotype was detected only a few times. This chain uses TRBV10-3 with TRBJ2-2; 10 bases line up with TRBD1. CDR3 size: 15 residues. The J segment lost 3 bases and the V segment lost 4 bases, leaving 2 bases of the junction unmatched. The V gene's germline CDR1 is ENHRY and CDR2 SYGVKD. The CDR3 sequence is CAISGQGADTGELFF. Written as DNA, the CDR3 is TGTGCCATCAGTGGACAGGGGGCTGACACCGGGGAGCTGTTTTTT.

V gene TRBV29-1 combines with J gene TRBJ1-6; 8 bases match TRBD1. V lost 4 bases to trimming and J lost 5 bases; unmatched junction nucleotides: 1. CDR1 is SQVTM, CDR2 ANQGSEA, per germline. This CDR3 spans 13 amino acids. CDR3 sequence: CSVGTGNNSPLHF. The CDR3 coding sequence is TGCAGCGTTGGGACAGGGAATAATTCACCCCTCCACTTT.

The V gene is TRBV7-8, the J gene TRBJ1-4; D gene uncertain. The CDR3 covers 14 residues. The V end was cut by 3 bases, the J end by 7 bases, with 12 bases between. CDR1 is SGHVS, CDR2 FQNEAQ, per germline. The CDR3 coding sequence is TGTGCCAGCAGCTTGGAACAGTCCACTGAAAAACTGTTTTTT. This encodes CASSLEQSTEKLFF.

V gene TRBV11-2 combines with J gene TRBJ2-4, with a weak D call TRBD2 (7 bases). Trimming stripped 3 bases from V and 4 bases from J, with 13 bases between. From germline, CDR1 is SGHAT and CDR2 FQNNGV. The CDR3 covers 15 residues. CDR3 in DNA: TGTGCCAGCAGCTTCGGGGGGCAGTGGAAAAACATTCAGTACTTC. Its translation: CASSFGGQWKNIQYF.

This clonotype was recorded many times. Written as DNA, the CDR3 is TGTGCCAGCAGCCCCCCTGGGGATAATGAAAAACTGTTTTTT. It specifies CASSPPGDNEKLFF. The chain uses TRBV25-1 and TRBJ1-4; D gene unclear. Germline CDR1 is MGHDK and CDR2 is SYGVNS. The CDR3 extends over 14 amino acids. Trimming took off 6 bases at V and 4 bases at J, with 12 bases between the two ends.

This clonotype has just a few counts. The V call is TRBV7-9, the J call TRBJ1-1; D is undetermined. The CDR3 is made up of 12 amino acids. Germline values: CDR1 SEHNR, CDR2 FQNEAQ (reference sequence). Trimming cost V 5 bases and J 8 bases, with 12 bases left between them. DNA for the CDR3: TGTGCCAGCAGCCCCCGGGGTCCCGAAGCTTTCTTT. The encoded protein is CASSPRGPEAFF.

This sequence joins TRBV2 and TRBJ2-5, with 7 positions matching TRBD1. The CDR3 has 14 amino acids. The germline gives CDR1 SNHLY, CDR2 FYNNEI. The trim removed 8 bases at V and 5 bases at J, leaving 11 bases unmatched. For the CDR3, the DNA is TGTGCCAGCTCACCCTTTGGACAGGATGAGACCCAGTACTTC. Its protein is CASSPFGQDETQYF.